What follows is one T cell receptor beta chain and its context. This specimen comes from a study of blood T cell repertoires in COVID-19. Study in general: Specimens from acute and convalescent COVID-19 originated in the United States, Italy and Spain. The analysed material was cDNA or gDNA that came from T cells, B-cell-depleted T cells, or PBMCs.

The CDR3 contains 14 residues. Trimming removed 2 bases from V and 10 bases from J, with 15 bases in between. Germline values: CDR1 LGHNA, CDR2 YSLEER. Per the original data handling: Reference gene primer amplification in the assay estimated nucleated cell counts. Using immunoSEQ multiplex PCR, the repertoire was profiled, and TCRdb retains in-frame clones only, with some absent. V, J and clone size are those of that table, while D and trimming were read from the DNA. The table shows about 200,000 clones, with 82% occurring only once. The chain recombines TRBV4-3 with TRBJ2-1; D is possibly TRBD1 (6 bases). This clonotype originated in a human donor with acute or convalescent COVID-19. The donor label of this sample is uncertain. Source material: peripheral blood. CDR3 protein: CASSQRETGTEQFF. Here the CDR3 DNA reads TGCGCCAGCAGCCAACGAGAAACCGGGACAGAGCAGTTCTTC.